This T cell receptor beta chain was obtained from a study of T cell repertoires in cytomegalovirus infection. Only a few counts were recorded for this clonotype. The target antigen is unknown. From the reads, TCRdb called clonotypes with MiXCR, one entry per CDR3 protein. Of 680,000 or so distinct CDR3 sequences detected, roughly 36% appear once; the ten largest clones hold around 3%. The V end was cut by 0 bases, the J end by 5 bases, with 16 bases between. There are 17 residues in the CDR3. CDR1 is SGHTA and CDR2 is FQGNSA in the germline V gene. Overall study results and limits: Carriage of CMV together with the relevant HLA was identifiable through cumulative public TCR beta family frequency.

Sequencing used PBMCs. The V call is TRBV7-2, the J call TRBJ2-2; maybe TRBD2 (6 bases). The receptor was isolated from a human donor in good health (CMV status not recorded). Some clones in this sample may be carry-over from other donors' samples. Written as DNA, the CDR3 is TGTGCCAGCAGCTTAGCGCCGGGAGCTCCCTCGACCGGGGAGCTGTTTTTT. It is translated as CASSLAPGAPSTGELFF.